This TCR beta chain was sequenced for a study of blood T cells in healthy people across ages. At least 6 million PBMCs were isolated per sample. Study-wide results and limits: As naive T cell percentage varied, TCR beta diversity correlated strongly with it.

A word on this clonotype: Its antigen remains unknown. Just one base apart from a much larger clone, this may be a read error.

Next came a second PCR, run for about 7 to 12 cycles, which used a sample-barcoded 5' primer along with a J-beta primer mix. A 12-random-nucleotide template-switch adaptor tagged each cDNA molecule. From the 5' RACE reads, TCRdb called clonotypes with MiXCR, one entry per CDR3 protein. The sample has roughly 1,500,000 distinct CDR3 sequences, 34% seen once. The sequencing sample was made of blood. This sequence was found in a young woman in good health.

CDR3 nucleotides: TGCGCCAGCAGCATCTATTCCGGGACCTTAGCCTACAATGAGCAGTTCTTC. It codes for CASSIYSGTLAYNEQFF. The rearrangement links TRBV5-1 to TRBJ2-1, with D perhaps assigned TRBD1 or TRBD2 (5 bases each). With 4 bases removed from V and 2 bases from J, the gap between germline ends came to 19 bases. The CDR3 sequence is 17 residues long. Germline V gives CDR1 SGHRS, CDR2 YFSETQ.